A selection of T cell receptor beta chains follows, all from one sample in a study of blood T cell repertoires in COVID-19. Method: immunoSEQ multiplex PCR; TCRdb's copy keeps in-frame clones and lacks some. The profile shows roughly 230,000 clones, around 84% of them singletons. Sequencing was done on a sample of peripheral blood. The receptor set was obtained from an elderly woman with COVID-19, enrolled during active disease. The conserved cysteine and the conserved F or W are not part of the CDR3 here.

V gene	CDR3 protein
TRBV3-1/TRBV3-2	ASSQSRGFRSEQF
TRBV15	ATSRGVRAITGELF
TRBV30	AWSVGAGSVSPLH
TRBV5-1	ASSPQGSGNTIY
TRBV15	ATSGRDRGLQETQY
TRBV10-3	AIRNGEKETQY
TRBV24-1	ATSERSGTAAYQPQH
TRBV19	ASSPVGQGNQPQH
TRBV18	ASSPVQGAPTEAF
TRBV3-1/TRBV3-2	ASSSRFGSGGNNEQF